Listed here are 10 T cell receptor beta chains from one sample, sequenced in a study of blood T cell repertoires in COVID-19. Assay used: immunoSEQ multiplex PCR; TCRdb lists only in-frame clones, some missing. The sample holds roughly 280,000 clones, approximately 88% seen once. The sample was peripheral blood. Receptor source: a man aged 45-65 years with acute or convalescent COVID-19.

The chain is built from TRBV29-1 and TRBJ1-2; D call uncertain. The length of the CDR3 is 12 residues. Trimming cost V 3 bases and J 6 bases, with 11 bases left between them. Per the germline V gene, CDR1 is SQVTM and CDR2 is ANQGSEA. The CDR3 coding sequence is TGCAGCGTTGAGACGCCGAGGGATGGCTACACCTTC. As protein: CSVETPRDGYTF.

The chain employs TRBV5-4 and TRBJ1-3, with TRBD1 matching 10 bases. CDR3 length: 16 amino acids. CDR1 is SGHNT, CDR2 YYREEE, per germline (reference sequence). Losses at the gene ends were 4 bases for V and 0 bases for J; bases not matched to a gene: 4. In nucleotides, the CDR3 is TGTGCCAGCAGCGCGGACAGGGGGGGCTCTGGAAACACCATATATTTT. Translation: CASSADRGGSGNTIYF.

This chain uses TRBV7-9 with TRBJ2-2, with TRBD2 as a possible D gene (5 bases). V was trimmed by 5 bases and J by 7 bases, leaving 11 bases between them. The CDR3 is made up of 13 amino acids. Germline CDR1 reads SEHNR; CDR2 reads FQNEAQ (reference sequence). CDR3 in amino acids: CASSPGIRGELFF. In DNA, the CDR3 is TGTGCCAGCAGCCCCGGGATCCGCGGGGAGCTGTTTTTT.

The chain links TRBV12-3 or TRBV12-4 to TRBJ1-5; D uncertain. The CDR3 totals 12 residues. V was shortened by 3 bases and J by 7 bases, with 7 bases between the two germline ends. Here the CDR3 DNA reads TGTGCCAGCAGTTTGAGGCCCCAGCCCCAGCATTTT. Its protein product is CASSLRPQPQHF.

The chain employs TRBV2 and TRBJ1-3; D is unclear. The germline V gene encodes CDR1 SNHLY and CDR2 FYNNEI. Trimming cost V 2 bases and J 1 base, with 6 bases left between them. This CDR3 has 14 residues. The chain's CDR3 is CASSELLSGNTIYF. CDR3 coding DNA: TGTGCCAGCAGTGAACTGTTATCTGGAAACACCATATATTTT.

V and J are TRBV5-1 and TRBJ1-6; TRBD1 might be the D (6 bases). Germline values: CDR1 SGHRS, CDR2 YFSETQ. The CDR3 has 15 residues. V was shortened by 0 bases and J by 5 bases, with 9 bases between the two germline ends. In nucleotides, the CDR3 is TGCGCCAGCAGCTTGGTGGCAGGGGATAATTCACCCCTCCACTTT. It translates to CASSLVAGDNSPLHF.

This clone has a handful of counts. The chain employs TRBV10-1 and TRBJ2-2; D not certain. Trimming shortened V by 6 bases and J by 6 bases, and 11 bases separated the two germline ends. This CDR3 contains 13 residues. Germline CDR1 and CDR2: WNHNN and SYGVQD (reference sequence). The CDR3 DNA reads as TGCGCCAGCAGCACACACATGGCCGGGGAGCTGTTTTTT. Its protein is CASSTHMAGELFF.

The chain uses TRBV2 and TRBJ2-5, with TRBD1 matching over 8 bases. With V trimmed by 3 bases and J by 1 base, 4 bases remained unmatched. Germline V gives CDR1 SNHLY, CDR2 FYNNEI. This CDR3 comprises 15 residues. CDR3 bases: TGTGCCAGCAGTGATAGGGGACAGGTCCAAGAGACCCAGTACTTC. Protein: CASSDRGQVQETQYF.

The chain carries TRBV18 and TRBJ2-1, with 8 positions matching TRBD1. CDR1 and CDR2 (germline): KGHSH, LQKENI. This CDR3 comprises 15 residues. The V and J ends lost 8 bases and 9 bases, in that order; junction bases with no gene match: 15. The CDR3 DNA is TGTGCCAGCGCGAAACCTGGACAGGGAGACGGTGAGCAGTTCTTC. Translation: CASAKPGQGDGEQFF.

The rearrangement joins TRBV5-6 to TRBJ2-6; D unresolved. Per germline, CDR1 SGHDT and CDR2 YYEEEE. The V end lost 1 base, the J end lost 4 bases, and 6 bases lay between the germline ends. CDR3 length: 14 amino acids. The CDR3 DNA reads TGTGCCAGCAGCTTGCGGGTCGGGGCCAACGTCCTGACTTTC. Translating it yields CASSLRVGANVLTF. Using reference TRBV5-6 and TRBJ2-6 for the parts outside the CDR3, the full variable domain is DAGVTQSPTHLIKTRGQQVTLRCSPKSGHDTVSWYQQALGQGPQFIFQYYEEEERQRGNFPDRFSGHQFPNYSSELNVNALLLGDSALYLCASSLRVGANVLTFGAGSRLTVL.